The clone carrying this T cell receptor beta chain has only a few counts. TCRdb independently ran MiXCR on the 5' RACE reads; one entry per CDR3 protein. In the table there are roughly 710,000 distinct CDR3 sequences, 5.5% to 6.5% of which are singletons. The record originates from a study of identical twins. This CDR3 region has 16 residues. V dropped 3 bases and J dropped 6; count of bases not matched to a gene: 12. Per the germline V gene, CDR1 is SNHLY and CDR2 is FYNNEI. The source is a man aged 18 to 29 in good health. Sequenced material: naive T cells sorted from blood. The chain is built from TRBV2 and TRBJ2-5, with TRBD2 identical over 8 bases. CDR3 in amino acids: CASSDWSGRSGKTQYF. As DNA, the CDR3 is TGTGCCAGCAGTGATTGGAGCGGGAGATCGGGAAAGACCCAGTACTTC.